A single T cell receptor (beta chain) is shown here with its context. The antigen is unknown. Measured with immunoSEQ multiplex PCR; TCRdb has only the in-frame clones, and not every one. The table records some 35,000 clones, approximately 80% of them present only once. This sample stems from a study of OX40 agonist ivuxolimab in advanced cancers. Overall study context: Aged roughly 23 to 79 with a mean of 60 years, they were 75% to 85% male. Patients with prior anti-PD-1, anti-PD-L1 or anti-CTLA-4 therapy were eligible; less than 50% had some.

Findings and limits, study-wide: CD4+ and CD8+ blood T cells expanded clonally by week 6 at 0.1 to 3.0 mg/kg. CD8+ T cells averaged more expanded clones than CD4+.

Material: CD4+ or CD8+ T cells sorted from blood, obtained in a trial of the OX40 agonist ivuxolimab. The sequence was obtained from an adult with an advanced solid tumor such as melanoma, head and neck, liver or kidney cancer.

CDR3 residues: CASSRDRATLEQYF. In nucleotides, the CDR3 is TGTGCCAGCAGCAGGGACAGGGCCACCCTCGAGCAGTACTTC. The chain combines TRBV5-4 with TRBJ2-5, with TRBD1 matching 9 bases. The J call may be mistaken, given a closer DNA end match to TRBJ2-7. There are 14 residues in the CDR3. The germline CDR1 and CDR2 sequences are SGHNT and YYREEE (reference sequence).